What follows are 22 T cell receptor beta chains derived from one specimen sequenced in a study of spatial heterogeneity in lung cancer (dated 2019 in TCRdb). The library was produced with 5' RACE. Sequencing was performed on a NextSeq 500. Through fastp at Q25 and MiXCR, TCRdb rebuilt clones from the public reads, retaining in-frame beta chains. When rows share a CDR3 protein, they turn into one entry using the most common DNA and genes. A total of roughly 25,000 distinct CDR3 sequences appear in this sample, around 13% of them only once. Jointly, the top ten make up roughly 25% of the sample. The sample's time point label is to be understood as: sample taken at primary tumor resection. Without any cell sorting, TCR sequencing was performed on whole RNA extracted either from tumor and nontumor lung tissue or from cryopreserved PBMC samples. The sample was PBMCs, taken at surgery. The receptor source for this set is a female donor with early-stage non-small cell lung cancer.

V and J are TRBV28 and TRBJ2-4; D not certain. In germline, CDR1 is MDHEN, CDR2 SYDVKM. Trimming removed 1 base from V and 4 bases from J, with 11 bases in between. The CDR3 has 15 amino acids. The CDR3 spells CASSLLSGPKNIQYF. CDR3 in DNA: TGTGCCAGCAGTTTATTATCCGGGCCTAAAAACATTCAGTACTTC.

The chain has TRBV6-6 and TRBJ2-1; D is ambiguous. This CDR3 region has 13 residues. Per germline, CDR1 MNHNY and CDR2 SVGAGI (reference sequence). Trimming left V 7 bases short and J 8 bases short, with 15 bases between. For the CDR3, the DNA is TGTGCCAGCAATGCTATCGAAGTCGATGAGCAGTTCTTC. Protein sequence: CASNAIEVDEQFF.

Ten or more counts support this clonotype. The chain carries TRBV2 and TRBJ2-5; 7 nucleotides align to TRBD1. The V gene end was trimmed by 8 bases and the J gene end by 3 bases; junction bases not matched to a gene: 24. Looked up from germline, CDR1 is SNHLY and CDR2 is FYNNEI. The CDR3 covers 19 residues. The DNA for the CDR3 is TGTGCCAGCGGAAGCACGGGTATTTCCAGCACAGGGGTGGAAGAGACCCAGTACTTC. This gives the protein CASGSTGISSTGVEETQYF.

The chain employs TRBV6-2 or TRBV6-3 and TRBJ1-2; D perhaps matches TRBD1 (6 bases). Per the germline V gene, CDR1 is MNHEY and CDR2 is SVGEGT. This CDR3 region has 15 residues. V lost 7 bases and J 3 bases, leaving 18 bases between the germline ends. The CDR3 sequence: CASTSARGLDYGYTF. The CDR3 nucleotides are TGTGCCAGCACCAGTGCCCGGGGGCTGGACTATGGCTACACCTTC.

This rearrangement joins TRBV7-9 to TRBJ2-3; 11 bases are a match to TRBD2. Germline V gene sequence: CDR1 SEHNR, CDR2 FQNEAQ (reference sequence). The V and J ends lost 1 base and 3 bases, in that order; junction bases with no gene match: 3. The CDR3 spans 16 residues. This CDR3 reads CASSLDTSGGTDTQYF. The CDR3 nucleotides are TGTGCCAGCAGCTTAGATACTAGCGGGGGAACAGATACGCAGTATTTT.

This clonotype was observed a few times. V and J are TRBV30 and TRBJ2-1; the match to TRBD2 covers 8 bases. J gave up 12 bases and V 2 bases, and 12 bases lay outside the gene matches. This CDR3 is 14 amino acids long. In germline, CDR1 is GTSNPN, CDR2 SVGIG (reference sequence). The CDR3 nucleotides read TGTGCCTGGAGTCGCAGACCGGGACTAGAAAGGCAGTTCTTC. As protein: CAWSRRPGLERQFF. Together with reference TRBV30 and TRBJ2-1, the CDR3 gives the full variable domain: SQTIHQWPATLVQPVGSPLSLECTVEGTSNPNLYWYRQAAGRGLQLLFYSVGIGQISSEVPQNLSASRPQDRQFILSSKKLLLSDSGFYLCAWSRRPGLERQFFGPGTRLTVL.

This clonotype was seen at least ten times. The chain's CDR3 is CASSQDYETGGTDTQYF. Here the CDR3 DNA reads TGCGCCAGCAGCCAAGATTATGAGACAGGGGGCACAGATACGCAGTATTTT. The rearrangement uses TRBV4-3 and TRBJ2-3; 8 bases are shared with TRBD1. Per germline, CDR1 LGHNA and CDR2 YSLEER. V was pared by 0 bases and J by 1 base, with 6 bases of the junction left unmatched. CDR3 length: 17 residues.

This chain uses TRBV7-7 with TRBJ2-1, with 8 bases that match TRBD1. J gave up 4 bases and V 2 bases, and 16 bases lay outside the gene matches. This CDR3 comprises 19 residues. Germline V gene lookup returns CDR1 SSHAT and CDR2 FNYEAQ (reference sequence). The CDR3 protein is CASSLNSGEAGGLYNEQFF. In DNA form, the CDR3 reads TGTGCCAGCAGCTTAAATTCGGGCGAAGCAGGGGGCTTGTACAATGAGCAGTTCTTC.

This clonotype was observed at least ten times. The chain joins TRBV7-2 to TRBJ1-2; D unresolved. CDR1 is SGHTA, CDR2 FQGNSA, per germline. This CDR3 has 15 residues. V was shortened by 3 bases and J by 2 bases, with 13 bases between the two germline ends. The CDR3 loop reads CASSFDWVSNYGYTF. The CDR3 DNA follows: TGTGCCAGCAGCTTTGATTGGGTTTCGAACTATGGCTACACCTTC.

The chain carries TRBV20-1 and TRBJ2-5, with TRBD2 matching 7 bases. CDR1 is DFQATT, CDR2 SNEGSKA, per germline (reference sequence). This CDR3 is built from 17 residues. J gave up 1 base and V 5 bases, and 16 bases lay outside the gene matches. CDR3 nucleotide sequence: TGCAGTGCTCAGACCAACACACTAGCGAGACCCCAAGAGACCCAGTACTTC. Encoded protein: CSAQTNTLARPQETQYF.

This chain uses TRBV28 with TRBJ2-3; 8 nucleotides match TRBD1. After removal of 2 bases from V and 0 bases from J, the junction contained 1 base not matched to a gene. This CDR3 comprises 15 residues. Per germline, CDR1 MDHEN and CDR2 SYDVKM. CDR3 sequence reads: CASSLTGGSTDTQYF. The CDR3 coding sequence is TGTGCCAGCAGTTTAACAGGGGGTAGCACAGATACGCAGTATTTT.

This clonotype was observed many times. The chain uses TRBV10-3 and TRBJ2-5; 10 bases align to TRBD1. Germline-derived CDR1 and CDR2 are ENHRY and SYGVKD. The CDR3 length is 17 residues. With V trimmed by 2 bases and J by 1 base, 7 bases remained unmatched. This CDR3 is CAISEGPGQGSQETQYF. DNA for the CDR3: TGTGCCATCAGTGAGGGCCCGGGACAGGGGTCCCAAGAGACCCAGTACTTC.

In its sample, this clonotype ranks as medium-sized (0.01 to 0.1%). CDR3 residues: CASSDKTGKKDTQYF. CDR3 DNA sequence: TGTGCCAGCAGCGACAAGACTGGCAAGAAAGATACGCAGTATTTT. The chain joins TRBV9 to TRBJ2-3; D gene ambiguous. V was trimmed by 3 bases and J by 5 bases, leaving 16 bases between them. Germline CDR1 and CDR2: SGDLS and YYNGEE. The CDR3 length is 15 residues.

This clonotype was seen at least ten times. The J gene is TRBJ1-5, the V gene TRBV12-3 or TRBV12-4; D might be TRBD1 (5 bases). Trimming removed 6 bases from V and 6 bases from J, with 12 bases in between. The CDR3 is made up of 13 amino acids. The CDR3 DNA follows: TGTGCCAGCAGAAGGCAGGGTGGTCAGCCCCAGCATTTT. Protein product: CASRRQGGQPQHF.

This clonotype has ten or more counts. J is TRBJ2-2 and V is TRBV19, with D possibly TRBD2 on 5 matching bases. This CDR3 is built from 15 residues. V was shortened by 3 bases and J by 5 bases, with 13 bases between the two germline ends. Looked up from germline, CDR1 is LNHDA and CDR2 is SQIVND (reference sequence). CDR3 protein: CASSISGDPTGELFF. The CDR3 region has the DNA TGTGCCAGTAGTATCAGCGGAGACCCAACCGGGGAGCTGTTTTTT.

This clonotype was seen many times. The rearrangement joins TRBV28 to TRBJ2-1; D is ambiguous. Germline lookup yields CDR1 MDHEN and CDR2 SYDVKM. V lost 10 bases, J lost 0 bases, and 13 bases lay in between. The CDR3 consists of 14 residues. The CDR3 protein is CATQDQSSYNEQFF. For the CDR3, the DNA is TGTGCCACTCAAGATCAAAGCTCCTACAATGAGCAGTTCTTC.

This clonotype was observed many times. This rearrangement joins TRBV27 to TRBJ2-7; 12 positions agree with TRBD2. V lost 5 bases and J lost 7; bases outside the gene matches: 6. Per the germline V gene, CDR1 is MNHEY and CDR2 is SMNVEV (reference sequence). The CDR3 loop spans 14 amino acids. This CDR3 reads CASSKGLAGTEQYF. In DNA form, the CDR3 reads TGTGCCAGCAGTAAGGGACTAGCGGGTACGGAGCAGTACTTC.

This clonotype occurred many times. The chain carries TRBV7-9 and TRBJ1-5; the match to TRBD1 covers 8 bases. Trimming at V came to 4 bases and at J to 5 bases, leaving 1 base not matched to a gene. CDR1 is SEHNR, CDR2 FQNEAQ, per germline (reference sequence). There are 13 residues in the CDR3. The CDR3 sequence is CASSSGQDQPQHF. In nucleotides, the CDR3 is TGTGCCAGCAGCTCGGGACAGGATCAGCCCCAGCATTTT.

This clonotype was found many times. The chain couples TRBV2 to TRBJ2-5; the D gene is possibly TRBD2 (6 bases). This CDR3 contains 11 residues. With 7 bases removed from V and 9 bases from J, the gap between germline ends came to 12 bases. Germline V lookup: CDR1 SNHLY, CDR2 FYNNEI. CDR3 sequence reads: CASTLGEAQYF. Written as DNA, the CDR3 is TGTGCCAGCACCCTCGGGGAGGCCCAGTACTTC.

Concerning this clonotype itself: The CDR3 does not end in the conserved phenylalanine or tryptophan, so this is likely a read error. The chain links TRBV10-3 to TRBJ2-7; 10 bases are shared with TRBD2. V lost 6 bases and J lost 7; bases outside the gene matches: 6. Per the germline V gene, CDR1 is ENHRY and CDR2 is SYGVKD. CDR3 length: 13 amino acids. The chain's CDR3 is CAISESGRAEQYS. CDR3 DNA: TGTGCCATCAGCGAGAGCGGGAGGGCGGAGCAGTACTCC.

This clonotype was seen a handful of times. Here the CDR3 DNA reads TGCGCCAGCAGCCAAGACAAGGTCTCCTACAATGAGCAGTTCTTC. Encoded protein: CASSQDKVSYNEQFF. The gene calls are TRBV4-3 and TRBJ2-1, with no clear D. Germline V lookup: CDR1 LGHNA, CDR2 YSLEER. Trimming cost V 0 bases and J 0 bases, with 6 bases left between them. The CDR3 is 15 residues long.

The sample holds many counts of this clonotype. CDR3 sequence reads: CSVRTGGIDGYTF. The CDR3 nucleotides are TGCAGCGTCCGGACAGGGGGAATCGATGGCTACACCTTC. This sequence joins TRBV29-1 and TRBJ1-2; TRBD1 aligns across 10 bases. With V trimmed by 6 bases and J by 6 bases, 7 bases remained unmatched. This CDR3 comprises 13 residues. CDR1 SQVTM and CDR2 ANQGSEA come from the germline V gene.